The 28 T cell receptor beta chains below come from one sample, sequenced in a study of control samples from healthy donors and cancer patients. The data were produced by immunoSEQ multiplex PCR, yet TCRdb's version contains in-frame clones alone and is incomplete. The table has 200,000 to 250,000 clones, roughly 94% seen once. Sample: blood. The origin of the receptors is a man over 45 in good health.

This clone was seen a few times. The genes are TRBV3-1 (or the pseudogene TRBV3-2) and TRBJ2-5; D not certain. The CDR3 consists of 14 residues. Per germline, CDR1 LGHDT and CDR2 YNNKEL (reference sequence). V dropped 4 bases and J dropped 4 bases, with 13 bases sitting between them. CDR3 residues: CASSPLSVRETQYF. CDR3 bases: TGTGCCAGCAGCCCACTGAGCGTGAGAGAGACCCAGTACTTC.

The V gene is TRBV5-4, the J gene TRBJ2-1; TRBD2 matches 7 bases. Germline loops: CDR1 SGHNT, CDR2 YYREEE (reference sequence). The V segment lost 1 base and the J segment 10 bases; nucleotides outside the gene matches: 11. This CDR3 is 15 amino acids long. Here the CDR3 reads CASSLSSGEFREQFF. The CDR3 DNA sequence: TGTGCCAGCAGCTTGTCCAGCGGGGAATTCAGAGAGCAGTTCTTC.

The rearrangement joins TRBV5-6 to TRBJ2-3; D is unclear. The germline gives CDR1 SGHDT, CDR2 YYEEEE. The CDR3 runs to 15 residues. V shed 2 bases and J shed 4 bases, with 14 bases lying between them. CDR3 residues: CASSFLGGWADTQYF. The CDR3 coding sequence is TGTGCCAGCAGCTTCTTGGGTGGTTGGGCAGATACGCAGTATTTT. Filled out from reference TRBV5-6 and TRBJ2-3, the complete variable domain reads DAGVTQSPTHLIKTRGQQVTLRCSPKSGHDTVSWYQQALGQGPQFIFQYYEEEERQRGNFPDRFSGHQFPNYSSELNVNALLLGDSALYLCASSFLGGWADTQYFGPGTRLTVL.

The chain couples TRBV2 to TRBJ1-2; D gene uncertain. With 0 bases removed from V and 3 bases from J, the gap between germline ends came to 2 bases. The CDR3 extends over 12 amino acids. Germline V gives CDR1 SNHLY, CDR2 FYNNEI. The chain's CDR3 is CASSEADYGYTF. The DNA for the CDR3 is TGTGCCAGCAGTGAAGCGGACTATGGCTACACCTTC. Full variable domain (remainder filled in from reference TRBV2 and TRBJ1-2): EPEVTQTPSHQVTQMGQEVILRCVPISNHLYFYWYRQILGQKVEFLVSFYNNEISEKSEIFDDQFSVERPDGSNFTLKIRSTKLEDSAMYFCASSEADYGYTFGSGTRLTVV.

The CDR3, as DNA: TGTGCCAGCTCACCCGAGACGTACTATGGCTACACCTTC. Its protein product is CASSPETYYGYTF. The rearrangement links TRBV18 to TRBJ1-2, with unresolved D. V gave up 3 bases and J gave up 3 bases, with 8 bases separating them. Germline V gives CDR1 KGHSH, CDR2 LQKENI. The CDR3 totals 13 residues.

The chain links TRBV29-1 to TRBJ1-2, with 8 bases matching TRBD1. The germline V gene has CDR1 SQVTM and CDR2 ANQGSEA. Trimming took 6 bases from V and 10 from J; bases not matched to a gene: 10. CDR3 length equals 12 residues. The CDR3 here is CSVGPDRVSYTF. CDR3 nucleotide sequence: TGCAGCGTGGGGCCGGACAGGGTCTCCTACACCTTC.

This sequence joins TRBV2 and TRBJ1-2; 8 bases are shared with TRBD1. Germline V CDR1 and CDR2: SNHLY, FYNNEI. This CDR3 is 14 amino acids long. V was pared by 5 bases and J by 4 bases, with 6 bases of the junction left unmatched. The CDR3 loop reads CASSLGTGPYGYTF. The DNA of the CDR3 is TGTGCCAGCAGTCTAGGGACAGGCCCCTATGGCTACACCTTC.

The genes are TRBV6-5 and TRBJ1-1; D possibly corresponds to TRBD1 (6 bases). CDR1 is MNHEY, CDR2 SVGAGI, per germline. V lost 5 bases to trimming and J lost 2 bases, with 12 bases between them. This CDR3 region has 14 residues. CDR3 sequence reads: CASSPGTPNTEAFF. DNA of the CDR3: TGTGCCAGCAGTCCCGGGACACCCAACACTGAAGCTTTCTTT.

This clone was seen just once. The rearrangement links TRBV3-1 (or the pseudogene TRBV3-2) to TRBJ1-6; 7 positions agree with TRBD1. The germline V gene has CDR1 LGHDT and CDR2 YNNKEL (reference sequence). The CDR3 has 19 residues. Losses at the gene ends were 1 base for V and 7 bases for J; bases not matched to a gene: 16. CDR3 bases: TGTGCCAGCAGCCAAGTTAACAGGGGACTCTCCACTTTCAATTCACCCCTCCACTTT. Protein sequence: CASSQVNRGLSTFNSPLHF.

This chain links TRBV9 with TRBJ1-2; 9 bases line up with TRBD1. CDR3 length equals 11 residues. The germline V gene encodes CDR1 SGDLS and CDR2 YYNGEE. V gave up 4 bases and J gave up 13 bases; unmatched junction bases: 5. CDR3 residues: CASSLRDRATF. Written as DNA, the CDR3 is TGTGCCAGCAGCTTGCGGGACAGGGCCACCTTC.

The chain employs TRBV3-1 (or the pseudogene TRBV3-2) and TRBJ2-5; D remains unclear. Germline-derived CDR1 and CDR2 are LGHDT and YNNKEL (reference sequence). Trimming took off 3 bases at V and 4 bases at J, with 15 bases between the two ends. This CDR3 spans 15 amino acids. CDR3 loop: CASSQGPGSGETQYF. DNA for the CDR3: TGTGCCAGCAGCCAGGGTCCGGGCTCCGGAGAGACCCAGTACTTC.

The chain carries TRBV2 and TRBJ1-1; D not resolved. V dropped 2 bases and J dropped 4 bases, with 8 bases sitting between them. The length of the CDR3 is 13 residues. Germline CDR1 reads SNHLY; CDR2 reads FYNNEI. The CDR3 DNA is TGTGCCAGCAGTGAACGTGAAGGCACTGAAGCTTTCTTT. As protein: CASSEREGTEAFF.

The chain couples TRBV5-6 to TRBJ2-2, with TRBD1 identical over 11 bases. The CDR3 has 16 amino acids. V dropped 6 bases and J dropped 4; count of bases not matched to a gene: 8. Germline CDR1 SGHDT, CDR2 YYEEEE. CDR3 DNA sequence: TGTGCCAGCAACCCGACGGGGACAGGGGGCACCGGGGAGCTGTTTTTT. Protein product: CASNPTGTGGTGELFF. Variable domain in full (rest from reference TRBV5-6 and TRBJ2-2): DAGVTQSPTHLIKTRGQQVTLRCSPKSGHDTVSWYQQALGQGPQFIFQYYEEEERQRGNFPDRFSGHQFPNYSSELNVNALLLGDSALYLCASNPTGTGGTGELFFGEGSRLTVL.

The chain recombines TRBV28 with TRBJ1-2; 9 bases match TRBD1. CDR3 length: 15 amino acids. V dropped 5 bases and J dropped 4; count of bases not matched to a gene: 8. Looked up from germline, CDR1 is MDHEN and CDR2 is SYDVKM. The CDR3 sequence is CASSPGQGSGYGYTF. CDR3 in DNA: TGTGCCAGCAGTCCGGGACAGGGATCGGGCTATGGCTACACCTTC.

This chain joins TRBV28 and TRBJ2-4; D is perhaps TRBD2 (6 bases). Trimming stripped 5 bases from V and 4 bases from J, with 15 bases between. Germline-derived CDR1 and CDR2 are MDHEN and SYDVKM. The CDR3 contains 15 residues. The CDR3 spells CASSPGGTEKNIQYF. The CDR3 DNA is TGTGCCAGCAGTCCTGGCGGGACGGAAAAAAACATTCAGTACTTC.

The chain carries TRBV7-2 and TRBJ2-7, with D possibly called TRBD1 or TRBD2 (6 bases each). The CDR3 contains 16 residues. V was pared by 0 bases and J by 5 bases, with 17 bases between. Germline CDR1 reads SGHTA; CDR2 reads FQGNSA. CDR3 residues: CASSLASDSRGNEQYF. In DNA, the CDR3 is TGTGCCAGCAGCTTAGCTTCGGACAGCCGGGGGAACGAGCAGTACTTC.

This sequence joins TRBV5-1 and TRBJ2-1, with TRBD1 as a possible D gene (6 bases). Germline V gene sequence: CDR1 SGHRS, CDR2 YFSETQ. This CDR3 is built from 15 residues. Trimming shortened V by 5 bases and J by 5 bases, and 17 bases separated the two germline ends. CDR3 in DNA: TGCGCCAGCAGTTTTGACCCGGGACACCACAATGAGCAGTTCTTC. Its translation is CASSFDPGHHNEQFF.

The V gene is TRBV5-1, the J gene TRBJ2-7, with D possibly being TRBD1 (5 bases). From germline, CDR1 is SGHRS and CDR2 YFSETQ. The CDR3 has 15 residues. V shed 0 bases and J shed 2 bases, with 12 bases lying between them. The CDR3 protein is CASSLEAGPPYEQYV. CDR3 DNA: TGCGCCAGCAGCTTGGAGGCAGGGCCTCCCTACGAGCAGTACGTC.

The chain carries TRBV29-1 and TRBJ2-2; maybe TRBD1 (6 bases). CDR3 size: 14 residues. V lost 7 bases and J lost 7, with 19 bases in between. Germline CDR1 and CDR2: SQVTM and ANQGSEA. The CDR3, as DNA: TGCAGCGCCGTTACAGGGATTAGCGTCGGGGAGCTGTTTTTT. It is translated as CSAVTGISVGELFF.

This sequence joins TRBV7-6 and TRBJ2-3; 12 positions match TRBD2. Germline loops: CDR1 SGHVS, CDR2 FNYEAQ. The CDR3 has 18 amino acids. Unmatched junction bases numbered 8, after V lost 0 bases and J lost 4 bases. CDR3 coding DNA: TGTGCCAGCAGCTTAGCACTCTCTAGCGGGGGGGCTTCAGATACGCAGTATTTT. Protein: CASSLALSSGGASDTQYF.

The chain carries TRBV5-1 and TRBJ2-2; D not resolved. CDR3 length: 14 amino acids. V lost 4 bases and J 8 bases, leaving 15 bases between the germline ends. Looked up from germline, CDR1 is SGHRS and CDR2 is YFSETQ. The DNA for the CDR3 is TGCGCCAGCAGCAGGCAGGCCGGCGTAGGGGAGCTGTTTTTT. Its translation: CASSRQAGVGELFF.

The V gene is TRBV14, the J gene TRBJ2-7, with D unclear. The CDR3 is 13 residues long. Trimming shortened V by 6 bases and J by 3 bases, and 12 bases separated the two germline ends. Germline assignment: CDR1 SGHDN and CDR2 FVKESK. The CDR3 region has the DNA TGTGCCAGCAGTTGGGCCCTGGGCTACGAGCAGTACGTC. Translation: CASSWALGYEQYV.

In its sample, this clone was seen once. The DNA of the CDR3 is TGTGCCAGCAGTTACTCAGGGGAGGGCACTGAAGCTTTCTTT. It is translated as CASSYSGEGTEAFF. The rearrangement links TRBV6-6 to TRBJ1-1; tentative D call: TRBD1 (5 bases). The CDR3 loop spans 14 amino acids. From germline, CDR1 is MNHNY and CDR2 SVGAGI (reference sequence). Trimming took 0 bases from V and 4 from J, leaving 9 bases between them.

This chain connects TRBV7-2 to TRBJ2-7; tentatively, D is TRBD2 (5 bases). Trimming shortened V by 4 bases and J by 0 bases, and 13 bases separated the two germline ends. CDR3 size: 15 residues. Germline-derived CDR1 and CDR2 are SGHTA and FQGNSA. This CDR3 is CASSSWPGISYEQYF. The CDR3 region has the DNA TGTGCCAGCAGCTCCTGGCCCGGGATCTCCTACGAGCAGTACTTC.

The chain recombines TRBV6-5 with TRBJ2-3, with unresolved D. The CDR3 sequence is 14 residues long. Germline loops: CDR1 MNHEY, CDR2 SVGAGI. V was cut by 4 bases and J by 3 bases, with 11 bases left in between. CDR3 sequence reads: CASSLERRTDTQYF. The CDR3 region has the DNA TGTGCCAGCAGTTTAGAACGAAGAACAGATACGCAGTATTTT.

The chain recombines TRBV18 with TRBJ1-4; possible D gene TRBD1, 5 bases. This CDR3 has 15 amino acids. The germline CDR1 and CDR2 sequences are KGHSH and LQKENI. Trimming removed 3 bases at V and 3 bases at J, with 11 bases between. This chain's CDR3 is CASSPNQGANEKLFF. CDR3 nucleotides: TGTGCCAGCTCACCTAACCAGGGAGCTAATGAAAAACTGTTTTTT.

Points on this clone: Other DNA sequences of this sample code for an identical CDR3. The chain links TRBV18 to TRBJ1-1, with D unresolved. Trimming cost V 2 bases and J 2 bases, with 6 bases left between them. The CDR3 sequence is 13 residues long. Germline assignment: CDR1 KGHSH and CDR2 LQKENI. The CDR3: CASSPAGNTEAFF. CDR3 nucleotides: TGTGCCAGCTCACCAGCGGGTAACACTGAAGCTTTCTTT.

The chain links TRBV18 to TRBJ2-7, with 9 bases lining up with TRBD1. Trimming at V came to 8 bases and at J to 2 bases, leaving 7 bases not matched to a gene. This CDR3 has 14 amino acids. The germline gives CDR1 KGHSH, CDR2 LQKENI. The CDR3 loop is CASSGQGPAYEQYV. In nucleotides, the CDR3 is TGTGCCAGCAGTGGACAGGGGCCCGCCTACGAGCAGTACGTC.